Below are 32 T cell receptor beta chains sequenced from a single sample in a study of T cells in Graves' hyperthyroidism and ophthalmopathy. Amplified TCR beta CDR3 regions derived from RNA transcripts. HTBI primers were employed in a first-round RT-PCR of the TCR CDR3. TCRdb recomputed calls from the multiplex PCR reads with MiXCR, one row per CDR3 protein. The data contain roughly 570,000 distinct CDR3 sequences, about 45% of them singletons. What was sequenced was peripheral blood or thyroid tissue (not recorded which). The receptors shown here come from an adult woman with Graves' disease, either hyperthyroidism or ophthalmopathy (not recorded which).

This clonotype turned up a few times. The CDR3 is CASSGGVASGSSYNEQFF. The CDR3 bases are TGTGCCAGCAGCGGTGGGGTCGCTAGCGGGAGTTCTTACAATGAGCAGTTCTTC. The rearrangement joins TRBV6-6 to TRBJ2-1; TRBD2 aligns across 10 bases. Germline CDR1 MNHNY, CDR2 SVGAGI (reference sequence). V lost 6 bases and J lost 4; bases outside the gene matches: 15. This CDR3 contains 18 residues.

The chain has TRBV7-9 and TRBJ1-2; 9 bases align to TRBD1. This CDR3 spans 15 amino acids. Germline V gene sequence: CDR1 SEHNR, CDR2 FQNEAQ (reference sequence). J gave up 6 bases and V 4 bases, and 9 bases lay outside the gene matches. CDR3 region: CASSSQSRDRDGYTF. In DNA form, the CDR3 reads TGTGCCAGCAGCTCCCAATCCCGGGACAGGGATGGCTACACCTTC.

This clonotype was seen many times. The rearrangement joins TRBV2 to TRBJ2-7; TRBD1 matches at 11 bases. Germline trimming cut 10 bases from V and 3 bases from J; bases unmatched to any gene: 8. The CDR3 has 14 amino acids. The germline CDR1 and CDR2 sequences are SNHLY and FYNNEI. The CDR3 nucleotides are TGTGCCACTTCCCCCGGGACAGGGGGCTACGAGCAGTACTTC. This translates into CATSPGTGGYEQYF.

This clonotype has a count of ten or more. The J gene is TRBJ2-5, the V gene TRBV4-1; 14 positions agree with TRBD2. This CDR3 region has 17 residues. Trimming cost V 4 bases and J 4 bases; bases outside gene matches: 8. Germline V lookup: CDR1 MGHRA, CDR2 YSYEKL. The CDR3 nucleotides read TGCGCCAGCAGCCGGGGACTAGCGGGAGTGCGAGTAGAGACCCAGTACTTC. It codes for CASSRGLAGVRVETQYF.

This clonotype appeared many times. The rearrangement links TRBV27 to TRBJ1-4; D gene unclear. V lost 5 bases to trimming and J lost 5 bases, with 3 bases between them. CDR1 is MNHEY, CDR2 SMNVEV, per germline (reference sequence). This CDR3 is built from 11 residues. The CDR3 loop is CASSANEKLFF. The CDR3 DNA sequence: TGTGCCAGCAGTGCAAATGAAAAACTGTTTTTT.

This clonotype was recorded at least ten times. The chain recombines TRBV4-1 with TRBJ2-7, with a tentative D call TRBD2 (5 bases). Trimming took 4 bases from V and 12 from J, leaving 16 bases between them. From germline, CDR1 is MGHRA and CDR2 YSYEKL. The length of the CDR3 is 12 residues. CDR3 protein: CASSPLGVFRYF. In nucleotides, the CDR3 is TGCGCCAGCAGCCCCCTCGGGGTCTTTAGGTACTTC.

This clonotype showed up just once. One end of the junction fails to match germline, which may point to a read error. The gene calls are TRBV28 and TRBJ1-4; tentative D call: TRBD1 (6 bases). CDR1 MDHEN and CDR2 SYDVKM come from the germline V gene. The CDR3 has 11 residues. The CDR3 sequence is CASGGGEKLSF. CDR3 sequence (DNA): TGTGCCAGCGGAGGGGGGGAAAAACTGTCTTTT.

This clonotype was counted many times. The CDR3 reads CATHRGTEAFF. In DNA form, the CDR3 reads TGTGCCACTCACAGGGGGACTGAAGCTTTCTTT. This chain uses TRBV10-3 with TRBJ1-1, with 8 bases lining up with TRBD1. The CDR3 runs 11 residues. Losses at the gene ends were 10 bases for V and 5 bases for J; bases not matched to a gene: 3. The germline CDR1 and CDR2 sequences are ENHRY and SYGVKD.

There are a few counts of this clonotype. This sequence joins TRBV7-8 and TRBJ1-4; possibly TRBD1 for D (5 bases). Looked up from germline, CDR1 is SGHVS and CDR2 is FQNEAQ. The CDR3 consists of 14 residues. The ends were cut back, 5 bases at V and 7 bases at J, with 14 bases in the middle. The CDR3: CASSRGSAGEKLFF. CDR3 DNA sequence: TGTGCCAGCAGCCGGGGCTCAGCGGGTGAAAAACTGTTTTTT.

The chain has TRBV5-1 and TRBJ1-3, with D possibly TRBD1 on 5 matching bases. Germline V CDR1 and CDR2: SGHRS, YFSETQ. The CDR3 has 14 amino acids. Trimming shortened V by 4 bases and J by 2 bases, and 10 bases separated the two germline ends. CDR3 region: CASSGAQTGNTIYF. CDR3 coding DNA: TGCGCCAGCAGCGGGGCGCAAACTGGAAACACCATATATTTT.

This clonotype was recorded at least ten times. J is TRBJ1-5 and V is TRBV9; D is perhaps TRBD1 (5 bases). The CDR3 spans 14 residues. V lost 3 bases and J lost 1, with 8 bases in between. The germline gives CDR1 SGDLS, CDR2 YYNGEE. In DNA, the CDR3 is TGTGCCAGCAGCGGAGGGGCAAGCAATCAGCCCCAGCATTTT. Protein product: CASSGGASNQPQHF.

This clonotype was seen a few times. The rearrangement links TRBV6-2 or TRBV6-3 to TRBJ2-6, with D uncertain. This CDR3 comprises 16 residues. CDR1 and CDR2 from the germline V gene are MNHEY and SVGEGT. Trimming took off 5 bases at V and 0 bases at J, with 11 bases between the two ends. CDR3 DNA: TGTGCCAGCAGTAGTAACTTGGCCTCTGGGGCCAACGTCCTGACTTTC. Residues: CASSSNLASGANVLTF.

This clonotype was observed at least ten times. The CDR3 sequence: CASSIQKNTEAFF. The DNA for the CDR3 is TGCGCCAGCAGCATTCAGAAGAACACTGAAGCTTTCTTT. The chain joins TRBV5-1 to TRBJ1-1; D gene uncertain. The CDR3 extends over 13 amino acids. Germline CDR1 SGHRS, CDR2 YFSETQ. Between the trimmed V and J ends, which lost 4 bases and 1 base, there was a span of 8 bases.

This clonotype was seen many times. V gene TRBV7-2 combines with J gene TRBJ1-3; D may be TRBD1 (5 bases). The CDR3 covers 15 residues. The germline V and J ends were trimmed by 2 bases and 4 bases, with 12 bases remaining between them. The germline V gene has CDR1 SGHTA and CDR2 FQGNSA. CDR3 DNA: TGTGCCAGCAGCTTAACCGGGACGGCGGGAAACACCATATATTTT. Translating it yields CASSLTGTAGNTIYF.

The CDR3 sequence is CSVVPSYNSPLHF. The CDR3 DNA reads TGCAGCGTTGTTCCCAGCTATAATTCACCCCTCCACTTT. The chain has TRBV29-1 and TRBJ1-6; the D is unclear. The V gene's germline CDR1 is SQVTM and CDR2 ANQGSEA. Trimming left V 4 bases short and J 3 bases short, with 7 bases between. There are 13 residues in the CDR3.

This clonotype has a single count. The J gene is TRBJ1-2, the V gene TRBV2; unclear D gene. Looked up from germline, CDR1 is SNHLY and CDR2 is FYNNEI. V lost 7 bases to trimming and J lost 12 bases, with 15 bases between them. The CDR3 contains 11 residues. CDR3: CASNGRWGNTF. The CDR3 DNA reads as TGTGCCAGCAATGGCCGGTGGGGAAACACCTTC.

This clonotype was detected many times. The genes are TRBV5-8 and TRBJ1-1; D is possibly TRBD1 (5 bases). Germline lookup yields CDR1 SGHTS and CDR2 YDEGEE. Trimming left V 4 bases short and J 11 bases short, with 18 bases between. This CDR3 has 13 residues. The DNA for the CDR3 is TGTGCCAGCAGCAGTACAGCGGGGCGTCGGGCTTTCTTT. Its protein product is CASSSTAGRRAFF.

The chain has TRBV29-1 and TRBJ1-1, with 10 bases lining up with TRBD1. From germline, CDR1 is SQVTM and CDR2 ANQGSEA. Losses at the gene ends were 7 bases for V and 10 bases for J; bases not matched to a gene: 9. CDR3 size: 12 residues. CDR3 DNA sequence: TGCAGCGCCCGGACAGGGGGGAGGGGAGCTTTCTTT. Translated: CSARTGGRGAFF.

The table lists this clonotype with many counts. The J gene is TRBJ1-1, the V gene TRBV2; TRBD1 matches at 11 bases. Looked up from germline, CDR1 is SNHLY and CDR2 is FYNNEI. Trimming removed 7 bases from V and 0 bases from J; junction bases left unmatched: 4. The CDR3 has 15 amino acids. CDR3 residues: CASTGTGGMNTEAFF. CDR3 sequence (DNA): TGTGCCAGCACCGGGACAGGGGGTATGAACACTGAAGCTTTCTTT.

Of note for this clonotype: The junction departs from germline at one end; a sequencing error may be responsible. The gene calls are TRBV7-7 and TRBJ2-2, with D unresolved. The V gene's germline CDR1 is SSHAT and CDR2 FNYEAQ (reference sequence). The CDR3 length is 16 residues. CDR3 residues: CASSSSYSGNTGELFF. Here the CDR3 DNA reads TGTGCTAGCAGCTCTTCCTACAGTGGGAACACCGGGGAGCTGTTTTTT.

V usage is TRBV6-6 and J usage is TRBJ2-7, with TRBD1 as a possible D gene (6 bases). The CDR3 runs 14 residues. Germline values: CDR1 MNHNY, CDR2 SVGAGI (reference sequence). V lost 7 bases and J 0 bases, leaving 13 bases between the germline ends. CDR3 nucleotide sequence: TGTGCCAGCATGACAGGACCCGGCTCCTACGAGCAGTACTTC. Encoded protein: CASMTGPGSYEQYF.

As regards this clonotype: The junction and the germline gene differ at one end; a read error may be behind it. The chain joins TRBV2 to TRBJ2-7, with 8 bases fitting TRBD1. CDR1 and CDR2 from the germline V gene are SNHLY and FYNNEI. This CDR3 comprises 13 residues. CDR3 in DNA: TGTGCCGGCAGTGAGGGACAGGCCAACGAGCAGTACTTC. It is translated as CAGSEGQANEQYF.

The rearrangement uses TRBV12-3 or TRBV12-4 and TRBJ1-4, with 11 bases identical to TRBD1. This CDR3 is 13 amino acids long. The junction had 2 bases not matched to a gene; V was cut back by 6 bases and J by 8 bases. The CDR3 bases are TGTGCCAGCAGCTGGGACAGGGGGGAAAAACTGTTTTTT. Residues: CASSWDRGEKLFF.

This clonotype occurred many times. The chain links TRBV5-1 to TRBJ1-6; no definite D call. There are 14 residues in the CDR3. Germline V gene sequence: CDR1 SGHRS, CDR2 YFSETQ. Trimming cost V 1 base and J 8 bases, with 10 bases left between them. CDR3 amino acids: CASSLLWRDSPLHF. The CDR3 DNA sequence: TGCGCCAGCAGCTTGCTCTGGCGGGATTCACCCCTCCACTTT.

The gene calls are TRBV2 and TRBJ1-1, with D maybe TRBD1 (5 bases). Germline CDR1 and CDR2: SNHLY and FYNNEI. This CDR3 comprises 16 residues. V was cut by 4 bases and J by 3 bases, with 18 bases left in between. Written as DNA, the CDR3 is TGTGCCAGCAGTGCTAGAGATGGCCAGGGATACACTGAAGCTTTCTTT. As protein: CASSARDGQGYTEAFF. Together with reference TRBV2 and TRBJ1-1, the CDR3 gives the full variable domain: EPEVTQTPSHQVTQMGQEVILRCVPISNHLYFYWYRQILGQKVEFLVSFYNNEISEKSEIFDDQFSVERPDGSNFTLKIRSTKLEDSAMYFCASSARDGQGYTEAFFGQGTRLTVV.

This clonotype was detected ten times or more. CDR3 DNA sequence: TGTGCCAGCAGCCATCCCTTGGCAGGGCAAAATCAGCCCCAGCATTTT. Its translation: CASSHPLAGQNQPQHF. The gene calls are TRBV16 and TRBJ1-5, with D possibly matching TRBD1 (5 bases). This CDR3 has 16 residues. The germline V gene encodes CDR1 KGHSY and CDR2 FQNENV. Trimming removed 3 bases at V and 4 bases at J, with 16 bases between.

Many counts were recorded for this clonotype. This sequence joins TRBV14 and TRBJ2-2, with unresolved D. V was trimmed by 3 bases and J by 4 bases, leaving 12 bases between them. The V gene's germline CDR1 is SGHDN and CDR2 FVKESK. This CDR3 is 15 amino acids long. The CDR3 here is CASSHYKGRTGELFF. The CDR3 DNA reads TGTGCCAGCAGCCACTATAAAGGACGCACCGGGGAGCTGTTTTTT.

This clonotype came up many times. The genes are TRBV29-1 and TRBJ1-2; D perhaps matches TRBD1 (6 bases). CDR3 size: 12 residues. Germline assignment: CDR1 SQVTM and CDR2 ANQGSEA. As DNA, the CDR3 is TGCACCACGAGACAGGTTTCCTATGGCTACACCTTC. It translates to CTTRQVSYGYTF.

The chain links TRBV19 to TRBJ2-6; 10 nucleotides agree with TRBD1. This CDR3 region has 16 residues. CDR1 and CDR2 (germline): LNHDA, SQIVND (reference sequence). The V gene end was trimmed by 7 bases and the J gene end by 4 bases; junction bases not matched to a gene: 7. CDR3 protein: CASTSTGGRGANVLTF. The CDR3, as DNA: TGTGCCAGTACCTCGACAGGGGGCCGAGGGGCCAACGTCCTGACTTTC.

This sequence joins TRBV7-2 and TRBJ2-7, with D perhaps matching TRBD1 (6 bases). CDR3 length: 17 amino acids. Germline V gene sequence: CDR1 SGHTA, CDR2 FQGNSA. Trimming cost V 7 bases and J 2 bases, with 24 bases left between them. The DNA for the CDR3 is TGTGCCAGCAACTCAACGGGACAAACGTTATACACCTACGAGCAGTACTTC. It specifies CASNSTGQTLYTYEQYF. Complete variable domain (other parts from reference TRBV7-2 and TRBJ2-7): GAGVSQSPSNKVTEKGKDVELRCDPISGHTALYWYRQSLGQGLEFLIYFQGNSAPDKSGLPSDRFSAERTGGSVSTLTIQRTQQEDSAVYLCASNSTGQTLYTYEQYFGPGTRLTVT.

J is TRBJ2-1 and V is TRBV25-1; 11 bases agree with TRBD2. The CDR3 extends over 13 amino acids. After removal of 6 bases from V and 10 bases from J, the junction contained 5 bases not matched to a gene. Germline CDR1 MGHDK, CDR2 SYGVNS. The CDR3 sequence: CASRPSGGKEQFF. The DNA for the CDR3 is TGTGCCAGCAGGCCTAGCGGGGGGAAGGAGCAGTTCTTC.

This sequence joins TRBV15 and TRBJ1-1; 11 nucleotides line up with TRBD1. CDR1 and CDR2 (germline): LNHNV, YYDKDF (reference sequence). The V gene end was trimmed by 8 bases and the J gene end by 5 bases; junction bases not matched to a gene: 10. This CDR3 is built from 15 residues. CDR3: CATRPGQGVQTEAFF. In DNA form, the CDR3 reads TGTGCCACCCGACCGGGACAGGGGGTTCAAACTGAAGCTTTCTTT.